This TCR beta chain was sequenced in a study of cytomegalovirus exposure and HLA in healthy donors. In regard to this clone: Its target is not known.

Study-wide findings and caveats: A later analysis found that most CMV-associated TCR beta chains appeared HLA-restricted. A later analysis showed that HLA-associated TCR beta chains had undergone more clonal expansion than equally common others. In a later analysis, TCR beta V- and J-gene trimming was associated with a missense DCLRE1C variant.

V gave up 7 bases and J gave up 7 bases, with 19 bases separating them. Germline V CDR1 and CDR2: MNHNS, SASEGT. The CDR3 extends over 14 amino acids. Vbeta (60) and Jbeta (13) primers were used in the PCR. The repertoire was sequenced with immunoSEQ multiplex PCR; TCRdb's copy has only in-frame clones and lacks some. Of 100,000 to 150,000 clones listed, around 82% are singletons. The chain is built from TRBV6-1 and TRBJ2-5; TRBD2 might be the D (5 bases). The TCR was taken from a woman in her forties in good health and CMV-seropositive. The specimen was PBMCs. In DNA, the CDR3 is TGTGCCAGCATGGACGCGGGTGCAGGCGGGACCCAGTACTTC. Amino acid sequence: CASMDAGAGGTQYF.